The 4 T cell receptor beta chains below all came from one sample that was sequenced in a study of post-analysis software for immune sequencing data. Study-level findings and limits: Five TRBV segments, TRBV5-6, TRBV5-1 and TRBV20-1 among them, were found more frequent in patients than controls.

These receptors have no known antigen. Incorporated into the TCR beta cDNA libraries were unique molecular identifiers, which served to reduce PCR and sequencing biases. MiXCR, applied by TCRdb to the PCR reads, yields one record per CDR3 protein. The sample has about half a million distinct CDR3 sequences, under 40% seen once; the top ten hold approximately 6%. What was sequenced was blood. Receptors were obtained from a girl aged 2 to 17 with multiple sclerosis.

The chain recombines TRBV12-3 or TRBV12-4 with TRBJ1-2; D is unclear. The length of the CDR3 is 13 residues. Trimming removed 4 bases from V and 3 bases from J, with 9 bases in between. CDR3 sequence reads: CASSSEVDYGYTF. CDR3 DNA: TGTGCCAGCAGTTCTGAGGTTGACTATGGCTACACCTTC.

As to this clonotype: The CDR3 carries no conserved terminal phenylalanine or tryptophan, so it likely arises from a read error. V is TRBV12-3 or TRBV12-4 and J is TRBJ1-4; D unresolved. The CDR3 sequence is 12 residues long. With 3 bases removed from V and 7 bases from J, the gap between germline ends came to 6 bases. CDR3 in DNA: TGTGCCAGCAGTTTGTTGATTGAAAAACTGTTTCTT. Its protein is CASSLLIEKLFL.

This clonotype was observed a few times. J is TRBJ2-5 and V is TRBV5-8, with unresolved D. The assigned J gene may be wrong: the sequence end matches TRBJ2-7 better. Looked up from germline, CDR1 is SGHTS and CDR2 is YDEGEE. CDR3 length equals 13 residues. The CDR3 DNA sequence: TGTGCCAGCAGCTTGGCCCGGGTGTACGAGCAGTACTTC. Translation: CASSLARVYEQYF.

The CDR3 loop is CASSPPSPIYGYTF. For the CDR3, the DNA is TGTGCCAGCAGCCCCCCCTCGCCAATCTATGGCTACACCTTC. The chain combines TRBV7-9 with TRBJ1-2; D remains ambiguous. V was shortened by 5 bases and J by 4 bases, with 14 bases between the two germline ends. CDR3 length: 14 residues. Germline CDR1 reads SEHNR; CDR2 reads FQNEAQ (reference sequence).